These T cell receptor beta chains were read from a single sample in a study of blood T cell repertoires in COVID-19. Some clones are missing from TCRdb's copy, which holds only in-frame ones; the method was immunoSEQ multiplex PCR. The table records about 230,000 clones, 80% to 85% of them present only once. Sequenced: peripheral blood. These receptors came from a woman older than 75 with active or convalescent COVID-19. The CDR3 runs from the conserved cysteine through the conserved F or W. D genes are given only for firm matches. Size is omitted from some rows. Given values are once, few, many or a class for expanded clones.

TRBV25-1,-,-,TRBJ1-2,TGTGCCAGCAGTGAATTCCCGGCCGGGGGAAACTATGGCTACACCTTC,CASSEFPAGGNYGYTF
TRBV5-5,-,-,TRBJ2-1,TGTGCCACCGACCCTAGCCCTAGCTCCTACAATGAGCAGTTCTTC,CATDPSPSSYNEQFF
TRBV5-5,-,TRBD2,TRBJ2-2,TGTGCCAGCAGCTTGAGGGCGGGAGGGCCCTTGGACACCGGGGAGCTGTTTTTT,CASSLRAGGPLDTGELFF
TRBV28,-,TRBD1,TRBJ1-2,TGTGCCAGCAGTCCCGGACAGGGGAGTCCCTATGGCTACACCTTC,CASSPGQGSPYGYTF
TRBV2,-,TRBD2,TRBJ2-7,TGTGCCAGCAGTGAAAGGGGTAGCGGGGGGACGTACGAGCAGTACTTC,CASSERGSGGTYEQYF
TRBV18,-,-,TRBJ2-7,TGTGCCAGCTCACCCCAGGGGACCTACGAGCAGTACTTC,CASSPQGTYEQYF
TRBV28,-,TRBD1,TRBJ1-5,TGTGCCAGCAGCCTCGGACAGGCGCCATATAGCAATCAGCCCCAGCATTTT,CASSLGQAPYSNQPQHF
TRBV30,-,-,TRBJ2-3,TGTGCCTGGAGCACTAGCAGAAGCACAGATACGCAGTATTTT,CAWSTSRSTDTQYF
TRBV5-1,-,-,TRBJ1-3,TGCGCCAGCAGCTTGGTTGGAGGATCAGGAAACACCATATATTTT,CASSLVGGSGNTIYF
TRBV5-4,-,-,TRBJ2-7,TGTGCCAGCAGCTTGAACCCTCAGGGCGAGCAGTACTTC,CASSLNPQGEQYF
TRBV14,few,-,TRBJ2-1,TGTGCCAGCAGCCAAGATATCTATGAGCAGTTCTTC,CASSQDIYEQFF
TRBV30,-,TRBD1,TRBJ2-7,TGTGCCTGGAGTAGACAGGGGCTCGGCGAGCAGTACTTC,CAWSRQGLGEQYF
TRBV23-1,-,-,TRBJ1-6,TGCGCCAGCAGTCAGTCCACGGCAGGTCAATCGGATAGTTCACCCCTCCACTTT,CASSQSTAGQSDSSPLHF
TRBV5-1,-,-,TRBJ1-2,TGCGCCAGCAGCACCCTGGGAGGGGCTAACTATGGCTACACCTTC,CASSTLGGANYGYTF
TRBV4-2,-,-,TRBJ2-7,TGTGCCAGCAGCCAATTAAGAGCCGAGCAGTACTTC,CASSQLRAEQYF
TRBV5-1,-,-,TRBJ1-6,TGCGCCAGCAGCGCCGCAGACCTAGGGGCCGGTTCACCCCTCCACTTT,CASSAADLGAGSPLHF
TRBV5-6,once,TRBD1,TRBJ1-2,TGTGCCAGCAGCTTGGAGGACAGGCAATCCTATGGCTACACCTTC,CASSLEDRQSYGYTF
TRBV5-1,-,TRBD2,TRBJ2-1,TGCGCCAGCAGCATGACTAGCGGCTCCTCCTACAATGAGCAGTTCTTC,CASSMTSGSSYNEQFF
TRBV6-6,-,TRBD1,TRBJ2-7,TGTGCCAGCAGTAAAGGGGGCCGATACGAGCAGTACTTC,CASSKGGRYEQYF
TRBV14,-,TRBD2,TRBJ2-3,TGTGCCAGCAGCCAAGATTGGGGGGGGACGCAGTATTTT,CASSQDWGGTQYF
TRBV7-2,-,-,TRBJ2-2,TGTGCCAGCAGCTTAGAATCGGCGAACACCGGGGAGCTGTTTTTT,CASSLESANTGELFF
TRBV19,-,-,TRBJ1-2,TGTGCCAGTAGTATGGTGCGGAGTGGCTACACCTTC,CASSMVRSGYTF
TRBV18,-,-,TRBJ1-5,TGTGCCAGCTCGCCCGGGAGAGATCAGCCCCAGCATTTT,CASSPGRDQPQHF
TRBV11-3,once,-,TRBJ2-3,TGTGCCAGCAGCTTATCGGCGGGTAGCACAGATACGCAGTATTTT,CASSLSAGSTDTQYF
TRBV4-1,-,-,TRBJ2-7,TGCGCCAGCAGCCAGATCGGGGGTAGGAAGGACGAGCAGTACTTC,CASSQIGGRKDEQYF
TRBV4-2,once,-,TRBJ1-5,TGTGCCAGCAGCACGGGGGAGCGGCCCCAGCATTTT,CASSTGERPQHF
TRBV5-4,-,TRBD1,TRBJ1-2,TGTGCCAGCAGCACCGGGACAGATAGAAACTATGGCTACACCTTC,CASSTGTDRNYGYTF
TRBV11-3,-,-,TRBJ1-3,TGTGCCAGCAGCTTCTTTGGGCAGGGCCCAAAAGGAAACACCATATATTTT,CASSFFGQGPKGNTIYF
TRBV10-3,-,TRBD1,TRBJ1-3,TGTGCCATCGACAGGGCTGGAAACACCATATATTTT,CAIDRAGNTIYF
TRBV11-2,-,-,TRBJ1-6,TGTGCCAGCAGCCCAAGGGAGGGGACTTCACCCCTCCACTTT,CASSPREGTSPLHF
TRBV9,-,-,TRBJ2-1,TGTGCCAGCAGCGCCCAGGGGACCTACAATGAGCAGTTCTTC,CASSAQGTYNEQFF
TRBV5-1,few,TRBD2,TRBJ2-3,TGCGCCAGCAAGGCTAGCGGGGGGGCCGGCACAGATACGCAGTATTTT,CASKASGGAGTDTQYF
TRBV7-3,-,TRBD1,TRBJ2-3,TGTGCCAGCAGCCTACAGGGGAACACAGATACGCAGTATTTT,CASSLQGNTDTQYF
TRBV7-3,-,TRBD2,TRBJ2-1,TGTGCCAGCAGCCGCGGGACTAGCGGTTACAATGAGCAGTTCTTC,CASSRGTSGYNEQFF
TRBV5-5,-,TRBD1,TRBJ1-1,TGTGCCAGCAGCTTGGTGGTCAGGGGGCCTATGAACACTGAAGCTTTCTTT,CASSLVVRGPMNTEAFF
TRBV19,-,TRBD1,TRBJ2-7,TGTGCCAGTAGAAGGACAGGGGGGTCCTACGAGCAGTACTTC,CASRRTGGSYEQYF
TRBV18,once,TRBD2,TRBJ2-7,TGTGCCAGCTCACCCGATCGCGTAAGGCTAGCGGGGGGTTACGAGCAGTACTTC,CASSPDRVRLAGGYEQYF
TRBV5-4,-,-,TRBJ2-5,TGTGCCAGCAGCTTGTCCTCTAGTTCCGAGACCCAGTACTTC,CASSLSSSSETQYF
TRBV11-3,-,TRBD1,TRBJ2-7,TGTGCCAGCAGCCGGACAGGGAGAGCCTACGAGCAGTACTTC,CASSRTGRAYEQYF
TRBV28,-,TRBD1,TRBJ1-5,TGTGCCATTCTTAATCCGGGACAGGGGCTTAATCAGCCCCAGCATTTT,CAILNPGQGLNQPQHF
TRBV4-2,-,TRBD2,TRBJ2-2,TGTGCCAGCAGCCAAGTGACTAGCGGGACGAACACCGGGGAGCTGTTTTTT,CASSQVTSGTNTGELFF